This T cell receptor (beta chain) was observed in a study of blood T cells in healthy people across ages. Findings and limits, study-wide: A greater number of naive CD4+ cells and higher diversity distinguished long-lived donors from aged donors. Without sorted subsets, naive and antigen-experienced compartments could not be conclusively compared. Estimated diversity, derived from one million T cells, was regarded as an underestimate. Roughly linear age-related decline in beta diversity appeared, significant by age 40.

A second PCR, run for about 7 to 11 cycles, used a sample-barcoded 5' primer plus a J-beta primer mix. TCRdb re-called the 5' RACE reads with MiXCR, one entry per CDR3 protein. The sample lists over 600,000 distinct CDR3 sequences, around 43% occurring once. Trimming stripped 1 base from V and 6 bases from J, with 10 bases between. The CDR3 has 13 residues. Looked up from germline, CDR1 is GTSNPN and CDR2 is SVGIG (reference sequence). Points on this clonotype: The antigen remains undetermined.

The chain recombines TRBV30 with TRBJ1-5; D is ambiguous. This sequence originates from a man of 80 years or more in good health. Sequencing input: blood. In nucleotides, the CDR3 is TGTGCCTGGAGTGCGGGAGGCAGTCAGCCCCAGCATTTT. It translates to CAWSAGGSQPQHF.